This T cell receptor (beta chain) was profiled in a study of CD8+ T cells in alopecia areata. Study results and caveats: Lesional scalp, notably in alopecia totalis/universalis, had clonality above that of normal scalp. Normal-skin resident alphabeta T cells also appear among scalp sample sequences. TCRs were shared less clearly across patients than in mice, possibly for HLA-related reasons.

Trimming shortened V by 0 bases and J by 3 bases, and 5 bases separated the two germline ends. Per the germline V gene, CDR1 is SGDLS and CDR2 is YYNGEE. This CDR3 is built from 13 residues. Comment on this clone: Antigen unknown. The same CDR3 arises from other DNA sequences in this sample as well.

Sequencing relied on a cDNA template that was reverse transcribed from extracted RNA. TCRdb's table, derived via immunoSEQ multiplex PCR, lists solely in-frame clones and lacks some. Of 100,000 to 130,000 clones detected, 58% appear once; the ten largest clones hold roughly a quarter. Sorted out of PBMCs were CD4+ T cells and CD8+ T cells. The rearrangement uses TRBV9 and TRBJ2-3; D remains unclear. This clonotype was sampled from a human donor with alopecia areata. The sample consisted of NKG2D-low CD8+ T cells sorted from blood. CDR3 DNA: TGTGCCAGCAGCGTAGGGGGTACAGATACGCAGTATTTT. Protein product: CASSVGGTDTQYF.